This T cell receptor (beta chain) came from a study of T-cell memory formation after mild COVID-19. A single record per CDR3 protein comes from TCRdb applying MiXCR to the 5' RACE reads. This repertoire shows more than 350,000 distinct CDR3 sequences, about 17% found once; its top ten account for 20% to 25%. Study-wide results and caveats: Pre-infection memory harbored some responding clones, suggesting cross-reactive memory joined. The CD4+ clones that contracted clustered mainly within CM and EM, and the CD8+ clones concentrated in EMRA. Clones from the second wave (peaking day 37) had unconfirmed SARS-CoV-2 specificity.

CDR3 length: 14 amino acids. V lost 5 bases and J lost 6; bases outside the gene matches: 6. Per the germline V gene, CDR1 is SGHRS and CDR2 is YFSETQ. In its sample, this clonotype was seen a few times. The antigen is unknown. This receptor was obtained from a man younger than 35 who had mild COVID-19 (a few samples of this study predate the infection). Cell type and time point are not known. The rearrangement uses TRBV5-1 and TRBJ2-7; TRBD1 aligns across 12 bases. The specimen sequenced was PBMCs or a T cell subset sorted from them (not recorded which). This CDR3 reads CASSVGTGGAEQYF. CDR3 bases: TGCGCCAGCAGTGTTGGGACAGGGGGCGCCGAGCAGTACTTC.